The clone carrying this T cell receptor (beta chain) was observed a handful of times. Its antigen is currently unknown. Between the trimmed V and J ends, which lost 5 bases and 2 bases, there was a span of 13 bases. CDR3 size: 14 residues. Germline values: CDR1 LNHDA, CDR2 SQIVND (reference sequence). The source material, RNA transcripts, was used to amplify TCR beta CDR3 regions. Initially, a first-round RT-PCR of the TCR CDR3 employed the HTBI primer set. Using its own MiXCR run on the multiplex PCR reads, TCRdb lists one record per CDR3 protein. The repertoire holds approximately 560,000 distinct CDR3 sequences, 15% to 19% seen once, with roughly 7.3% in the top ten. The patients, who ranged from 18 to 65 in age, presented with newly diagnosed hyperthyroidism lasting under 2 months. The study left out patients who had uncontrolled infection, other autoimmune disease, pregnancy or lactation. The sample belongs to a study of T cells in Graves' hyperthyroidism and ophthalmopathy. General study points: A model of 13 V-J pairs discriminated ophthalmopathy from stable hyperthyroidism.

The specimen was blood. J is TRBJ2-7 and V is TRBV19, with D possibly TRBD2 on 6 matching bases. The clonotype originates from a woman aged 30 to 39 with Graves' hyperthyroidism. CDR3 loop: CASSLLGGPYEQYF. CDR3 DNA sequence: TGTGCCAGTAGTCTTCTTGGAGGGCCCTACGAGCAGTACTTC. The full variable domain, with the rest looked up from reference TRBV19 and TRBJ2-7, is DGGITQSPKYLFRKEGQNVTLSCEQNLNHDAMYWYRQDPGQGLRLIYYSQIVNDFQKGDIAEGYSVSREKKESFPLTVTSAQKNPTAFYLCASSLLGGPYEQYFGPGTRLTVT.